This T cell receptor beta chain was observed in a study of cytomegalovirus exposure and HLA in healthy donors (dated by TCRdb to 2016 to 2017). Study-wide context: An earlier analysis of some 620 of the donors reported about 280 Gb of sequence data and some 110 million unique TCR beta sequences obtained from about 200 million T cells. An early release covering 500 to 750 HLA-typed donors comprised approximately 300 gigabases of sequencing data and around 86 million unique TCR sequences. Among the roughly 400 genotyped donors, around 81% belonged to the genetic ancestry cluster associated with self-reported Caucasian donors. The study aimed to test whether signatures of past pathogen exposure could be identified by cataloging public T cell receptors. Using immunosequencing, the study profiled T cell repertoires from roughly 650 subjects and related those repertoires to cytomegalovirus serostatus. Besides the first cohort of 500 to 700 subjects, a separate validation cohort made up of over a hundred different subjects was used. High-throughput TCR immunosequencing, statistical association of individual TCRs with disease status, and machine learning were combined to predict cytomegalovirus infection status. A later analysis re-analyzed previously published TCR beta repertoires from 666 donors and added high-resolution HLA genotyping to study TCR occurrence patterns. Rather than drawing on any new phenotypic data, the later analysis identified candidate immune exposures from TCR beta sequences and the way those sequences occurred across donors. In an earlier analysis of 587 of the donors, high-throughput TCR beta sequencing was used to judge whether each TCR beta V gene segment behaved as functional or pseudogenic. Donor age, sex, ethnicity and CMV serostatus were collected together with the repertoire data. A later genetic analysis used genome-wide SNP genotypes for about three fifths of the 666 donors, treating that subset as a discovery cohort. All discovery cohort repertoires had been generated using a single sequencing platform. HLA typing included class I and class II loci at four-digit resolution. Typing coverage differed by locus: A, B, C, DRB1 and DQB1 were typed in roughly 620-630 donors, DQA1 in 500 to 550, DPA1 in 606, and DPB1 in approximately 450. A few DR-DQ haplotypes were treated as single units for association and clustering because of strong linkage in the cohort. Across 300 to 400 genotyped donors of the cohort, an average of about 220,000 unique TCR beta nucleotide sequences per donor were sequenced, and 15% to 20% of those sequences were non-productive. Overall results and qualifications from the work: The 87-base-pair reads could not distinguish some IMGT-functional V segments, including TRBV6-2 and TRBV6-3, so those segments were excluded. The presence/absence analyses assumed that sequencing depth was roughly uniform across donors, and that assumption may not be true. The only immune exposure information available for the cohort was CMV serostatus. Because HLA typing was unavailable for some donors at each locus, only the typed subset was used in association tests. A later genetic analysis reported fewer N-insertions in productive TCRs among donors in an Asian-associated ancestry cluster than the roughly 700-donor mean. While some public TCRs were present in many individuals, most TCR sequences turned up only very rarely across donors. In a later analysis, most CMV-associated TCR beta chains were found to appear HLA-restricted, with HLA associations seemingly driven largely by CMV exposure. The authors suggested that the approach could potentially be generalized to other disease states and immunological phenotypes. V-gene and J-gene trimming of TCR beta chains was associated with a missense DCLRE1C variant in a later genetic analysis, and the association was replicated in an independent cohort. A group of highly shared sequence variants was considered likely to be a technical artifact of the sequencing pipeline. The study gave a list of 150 to 200 TCR beta chains associated with cytomegalovirus. Because counts were too low, around 17 rarely observed V segments, including chromosome 9 orphons, were left out of the earlier analysis of a few hundred of the donors. At a false discovery rate of 0.05, a later analysis linked under 20,000 TCR beta sequences to specific HLA alleles. A later analysis reported that several top co-occurrence clusters appeared linked to parvovirus B19, influenza, CMV and Epstein-Barr virus. A further reported finding was that TCR beta sequences accurately predicted the HLA-A and HLA-B alleles for most subjects in the first cohort. In vitro tests confirmed that a few of the cytomegalovirus-associated TCR beta chains recognize cytomegalovirus antigens. In this cohort, only TCR beta chains were sequenced, and detectable features were limited by the absence of alpha or paired-chain data. The classifier was reported to diagnose cytomegalovirus status with high specificity and sensitivity in both the original and validation cohorts. In a later analysis, HLA-associated TCR beta chains showed more clonal expansion and lower generation probabilities than non-associated chains that were equally common. According to a later analysis, TCR association rates differed among HLA loci, with DRB1 alleles showing the most associated TCRs and HLA-C alleles showing the fewest. An earlier analysis of approximately 600 of the donors showed that most TCR beta V segments appeared in productive rearrangements either about 90% or about 30% of the time, which broadly matched IMGT annotations. Correlated functional status among segregating V segments might reflect linkage disequilibrium, but an unknown experimental factor could not be ruled out. Assigning TCR associations to individual alleles was difficult when HLA alleles, especially DR and DQ, strongly co-occurred.

Library method: the immunoSEQ multiplex PCR assay. For the multiplex PCR, a mixture combining 60 forward primers for TCR Vbeta segments and 13 reverse primers for TCR Jbeta segments was used. Amplification of the CDR3 region of rearranged TCR beta genes was performed with a multiplex PCR assay on genomic DNA. The amplified TCR beta libraries were sequenced on the Illumina HiSeq System as 87-base-pair reads. For the original study's pipeline: A later analysis counted approximately 84 million unique TCR beta chains across the 550 to 700 repertoires, and roughly 10 million of these chains were shared by at least two donors. A nearest-neighbor algorithm error-corrected the raw reads and collapsed the reads into unique sequences, merging closely related sequences to remove PCR and sequencing errors. Alignment of CDR3 sequences to IMGT reference sequences was used to assign V, D and J gene segments. For a sequence to be retained, a match of at least six nucleotides to both a V gene segment and a J gene segment was required. A rearrangement counted as productive if the CDR3 had no stop codons and remained in frame with V and J, and every other rearrangement counted as non-productive. CDR3 was defined according to IMGT convention as the region running from the second conserved V-encoded cysteine to the conserved J-encoded phenylalanine. Sequences without an unambiguous match to a single V gene segment were excluded from the earlier analysis of almost 600 of the donors. In an earlier analysis of approximately 610 of the donors, V segments were called functional above 56.7% productive rearrangements and were called segregating when the between-donor standard deviation exceeded 5%. A statistical classification framework was built for diagnosing cytomegalovirus status from the catalog of TCR beta chain sequences. In a later analysis, TCR nucleotide sequences were compared against IMGT/GENE-DB human TR gene sequences so that V and J genes could be assigned. Using the TCRdist pipeline, a later analysis assigned CDR3 sequences along with most-parsimonious VDJ recombination scenarios. In a later analysis, every TCR beta chain was defined by the combination of its CDR3 amino acid sequence and its V-gene family, and reads without a unique V-gene family were dropped. As a way to deal with suspected cross-contamination and a sequencing artifact, a later analysis dropped 450 to 600 nucleotide sequences that were highly shared and had low generation probability. In a later analysis, a clonal expansion index for each public chain was calculated from normalized within-repertoire ranks of inferred template counts. In a later analysis, generation probabilities were computed using a VDJ recombination model fitted to out-of-frame rearrangements, and the results were checked against IGoR. In a later analysis, TCR-TCR, TCR-HLA and TCR-CMV co-occurrence was scored with hypergeometric tests, and a repertoire-size bias correction was applied to TCR pairs. A later analysis estimated false discovery rates by permuting HLA or CMV assignments 20 times. In a later analysis, co-occurring TCRs were grouped using DBSCAN, and TCRdist sequence similarity was added for clustering within HLA-allele-positive subsets. For co-occurrence clustering, repertoires with fewer than 30,000 or more than 120,000 public chains were excluded, along with about five repertoires with anomalous nucleotide sharing. The table was pulled from immuneACCESS by TCRdb, which kept in-frame rearrangements only. Such tables lose some clones; where checked, under half of the loss comes from unresolved V genes, and the rest has no known cause. Clonal size and the V and J genes are those of that table, whereas D and trimming came from the DNA. Recorded for this sample are about 95,000 clones; approximately 72% of them occurred a single time. The ten top clones hold 4.1% of the sample.

Of note for this clone: This receptor's antigen is unknown. No much larger clonotype is one base removed from it; base qualities were not supplied.

The CDR3 runs 15 residues from the cysteine to the phenylalanine. Solely the CDR3 DNA is kept, with 45 bases framed from the first base. V drops 0 bases and J drops 2 bases, leaving 10 bases in between. CDR1 and CDR2 were assigned from the germline V gene as SGHTS and YDEGEE. The cohort was made up of 666 healthy bone marrow donors. Cohort members were all nominally healthy when sampled, although unrecorded immune exposures were likely present. The donor was CMV seropositive and belonged to the group of 250 to 300 seropositive cohort members. A peripheral blood sample was collected from each donor, and TCR beta sequencing was performed on peripheral blood mononuclear cells. The Qiagen DNeasy Blood Extraction Kit was used to extract genomic DNA from the blood cell samples.

The sequence links TRBV5-8 to TRBJ2-3, with a tentative D gene TRBD2 over 5 matching bases. Sequencing was carried out using PBMCs. The TCR was taken from a middle-aged woman in good health and CMV-seropositive. The nucleotide sequence is TGTGCCAGCAGCTTGGGTAGCGTTCTCACAGATACGCAGTATTTT. The resulting protein is CASSLGSVLTDTQYF.